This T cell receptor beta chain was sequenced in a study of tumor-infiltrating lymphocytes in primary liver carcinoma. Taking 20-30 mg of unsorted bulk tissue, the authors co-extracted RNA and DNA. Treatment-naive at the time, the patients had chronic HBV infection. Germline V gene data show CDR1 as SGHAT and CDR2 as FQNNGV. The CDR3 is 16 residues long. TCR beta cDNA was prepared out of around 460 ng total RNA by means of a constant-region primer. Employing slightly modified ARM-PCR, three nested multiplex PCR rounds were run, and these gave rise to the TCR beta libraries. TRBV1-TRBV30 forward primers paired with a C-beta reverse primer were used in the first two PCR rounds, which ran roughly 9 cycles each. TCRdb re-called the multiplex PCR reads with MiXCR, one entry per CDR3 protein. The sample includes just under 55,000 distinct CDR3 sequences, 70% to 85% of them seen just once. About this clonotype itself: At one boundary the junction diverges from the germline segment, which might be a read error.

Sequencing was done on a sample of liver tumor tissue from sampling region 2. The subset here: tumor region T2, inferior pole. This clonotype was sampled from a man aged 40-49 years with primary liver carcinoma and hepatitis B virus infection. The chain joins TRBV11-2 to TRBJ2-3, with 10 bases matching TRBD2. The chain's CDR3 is CVSSLEGLAWTDIQYF. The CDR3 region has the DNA TGTGTCAGCAGCTTAGAGGGACTAGCGTGGACAGATATACAGTATTTT.